The 31 T cell receptor beta chains below come from one sample, sequenced in a study of blood T cell repertoires in COVID-19. Clones were read by immunoSEQ multiplex PCR, and TCRdb kept only the in-frame ones, dropping some. Of under 350,000 clones listed, 86% are singletons. Sample: PBMCs or T cells enriched from blood (not recorded which). The receptors stem from a woman between 40 and 50 years old with acute COVID-19.

This clone was observed a handful of times. The V call is TRBV10-3, the J call TRBJ2-2; no clear D gene. Trimming took off 4 bases at V and 1 base at J, with 13 bases between the two ends. Germline V gene data show CDR1 as ENHRY and CDR2 as SYGVKD. The CDR3 spans 16 residues. CDR3 DNA: TGTGCCATCAGTGCGGCGGCCGAGATGAACACCGGGGAGCTGTTTTTT. Amino acid sequence: CAISAAAEMNTGELFF.

In this sample, this clone turned up once. The chain is built from TRBV4-2 and TRBJ1-2; 7 bases map to TRBD1. The V gene's germline CDR1 is LGHNA and CDR2 YNFKEQ. This CDR3 contains 15 residues. V trimming: 0 bases; J trimming: 5 bases; junction bases outside the gene matches: 6. CDR3 sequence: CASSQDRPGGYGYTF. The CDR3 bases are TGTGCCAGCAGCCAAGATAGGCCAGGGGGATATGGCTACACCTTC.

This chain links TRBV2 with TRBJ1-1; D uncertain. Trimming stripped 8 bases from V and 2 bases from J, with 12 bases between. CDR3 length: 13 amino acids. Germline V gene lookup returns CDR1 SNHLY and CDR2 FYNNEI. For the CDR3, the DNA is TGTGCCAGCGAGTTCCGGGAAAACACTGAAGCTTTCTTT. It codes for CASEFRENTEAFF. Looking up the rest from reference TRBV2 and TRBJ1-1 gives the full variable domain: EPEVTQTPSHQVTQMGQEVILRCVPISNHLYFYWYRQILGQKVEFLVSFYNNEISEKSEIFDDQFSVERPDGSNFTLKIRSTKLEDSAMYFCASEFRENTEAFFGQGTRLTVV.

The chain links TRBV19 to TRBJ1-5, with D hard to call. CDR1 is LNHDA, CDR2 SQIVND, per germline (reference sequence). The CDR3 is 15 residues long. The V end was cut by 1 base, the J end by 2 bases, with 9 bases between. The CDR3 bases are TGTGCCAGTAGTATAGCATTCTCGGGCAATCAGCCCCAGCATTTT. This translates into CASSIAFSGNQPQHF.

As DNA, the CDR3 is TGTGCCTCTCGGCGGCGGGCTAACTATGGCTACACCTTC. This encodes CASRRRANYGYTF. The genes are TRBV27 and TRBJ1-2, with D unclear. This CDR3 is built from 13 residues. Looked up from germline, CDR1 is MNHEY and CDR2 is SMNVEV (reference sequence). V lost 11 bases and J 0 bases, leaving 13 bases between the germline ends.

The chain has TRBV28 and TRBJ1-5; possible D gene TRBD1, 6 bases. The CDR3 extends over 15 amino acids. Germline lookup yields CDR1 MDHEN and CDR2 SYDVKM. Trimming pared 3 bases from V and 4 bases from J, leaving 13 bases between. In nucleotides, the CDR3 is TGTGCCAGCAGTTTTGGGGTACAGGGAAATCAGCCCCAGCATTTT. It yields the protein CASSFGVQGNQPQHF.

Here the CDR3 DNA reads TGTGCCAGCAGCCTCACCGATGGACTTAGCTCCTACGAGCAGTACTTC. It yields the protein CASSLTDGLSSYEQYF. The chain employs TRBV7-8 and TRBJ2-7, with D possibly matching TRBD2 (5 bases). The CDR3 spans 16 residues. Germline loops: CDR1 SGHVS, CDR2 FQNEAQ. Trimming stripped 5 bases from V and 0 bases from J, with 17 bases between.

The chain recombines TRBV9 with TRBJ2-5; D is unclear. The V gene lost 2 bases and the J gene lost 3 bases, with 14 bases spanning the gap. Per germline, CDR1 SGDLS and CDR2 YYNGEE. The CDR3 is 15 residues long. The CDR3 protein is CASSVTPQGEETQYF. CDR3 coding DNA: TGTGCCAGCAGCGTGACACCCCAAGGCGAAGAGACCCAGTACTTC.

CDR3 amino acids: CASSSDSSSYEQYF. The CDR3 DNA follows: TGTGCCAGCAGCTCCGACAGCAGCTCCTACGAGCAGTACTTC. The J gene is TRBJ2-7, the V gene TRBV6-5; TRBD1 might be the D (5 bases). This CDR3 is built from 14 residues. Looked up from germline, CDR1 is MNHEY and CDR2 is SVGAGI. V lost 6 bases and J 0 bases, leaving 12 bases between the germline ends.

The chain joins TRBV6-4 to TRBJ2-3; TRBD2 agrees at 9 bases. Germline V gives CDR1 MRHNA, CDR2 SNTAGT. Trimming removed 7 bases from V and 2 bases from J; junction bases left unmatched: 4. The CDR3 consists of 14 residues. This CDR3 reads CASKSGGTTDTQYF. The CDR3 nucleotides read TGTGCCAGCAAGAGCGGGGGGACCACAGATACGCAGTATTTT.

This chain links TRBV7-3 with TRBJ1-1; D possibly corresponds to TRBD1 (5 bases). The length of the CDR3 is 14 residues. The germline V gene has CDR1 SGHTA and CDR2 FQGTGA. V lost 0 bases to trimming and J lost 1 base, with 6 bases between them. This CDR3 is CASSLTGGNTEAFF. The CDR3 DNA reads as TGTGCCAGCAGCTTAACCGGGGGGAACACTGAAGCTTTCTTT.

This chain uses TRBV7-8 with TRBJ2-7, with D maybe TRBD1 (6 bases). This CDR3 has 17 residues. V lost 1 base to trimming and J lost 6 bases, with 22 bases between them. Germline V lookup: CDR1 SGHVS, CDR2 FQNEAQ. DNA for the CDR3: TGTGCCAGCAGCTTAGAGCGTGGGGGCACAGGGAGCATCGAGCAGTACTTC. As protein: CASSLERGGTGSIEQYF.

J is TRBJ1-2 and V is TRBV2; tentatively, D is TRBD1 (5 bases). Trimming removed 6 bases at V and 2 bases at J, with 10 bases between. From germline, CDR1 is SNHLY and CDR2 FYNNEI. The CDR3 loop spans 13 amino acids. CDR3 nucleotide sequence: TGTGCCAGCAGCGACAGCTTAAACTATGGCTACACCTTC. Amino acid sequence: CASSDSLNYGYTF.

This clone has a count of ten or more. This chain links TRBV11-3 with TRBJ2-3; 8 bases map to TRBD1. Germline V gene data show CDR1 as SGHNT and CDR2 as YENEEA. The CDR3 loop spans 18 amino acids. After removal of 3 bases from V and 0 bases from J, the junction contained 11 bases not matched to a gene. DNA of the CDR3: TGTGCCAGCAGCTTCGGGACAGGCTTACGAGCTAGCACAGATACGCAGTATTTT. Protein product: CASSFGTGLRASTDTQYF.

V is TRBV27 and J is TRBJ1-2; 8 bases agree with TRBD1. J gave up 2 bases and V 7 bases, and 6 bases lay outside the gene matches. Germline CDR1 is MNHEY and CDR2 is SMNVEV (reference sequence). The CDR3 is made up of 14 amino acids. This chain's CDR3 is CASMGTGRNYGYTF. The CDR3 nucleotides are TGTGCCAGCATGGGGACAGGAAGAAACTATGGCTACACCTTC.

The chain has TRBV18 and TRBJ2-2; maybe TRBD2 (5 bases). V lost 4 bases and J lost 6, with 9 bases in between. This CDR3 contains 13 residues. Germline V CDR1 and CDR2: KGHSH, LQKENI. The CDR3 nucleotides are TGTGCCAGCTCACTTGGAGGTCCCGGGGAGCTGTTTTTT. It translates to CASSLGGPGELFF.

The chain carries TRBV4-2 and TRBJ2-7; 10 bases line up with TRBD1. This CDR3 is built from 16 residues. Germline V gene sequence: CDR1 LGHNA, CDR2 YNFKEQ. J was trimmed by 4 bases and V by 1 base; bases with no gene match: 7. The CDR3 loop reads CASSQGGTGVVYEQYF. The CDR3 bases are TGTGCCAGCAGCCAAGGCGGGACAGGGGTTGTGTACGAGCAGTACTTC.

The CDR3 is CASSLRTSGGQETQYF. The CDR3 DNA reads TGTGCCAGCAGTTTAAGGACTAGCGGGGGGCAAGAGACCCAGTACTTC. V and J are TRBV27 and TRBJ2-5; 14 nucleotides match TRBD2. This CDR3 comprises 16 residues. J was trimmed by 2 bases and V by 2 bases; bases with no gene match: 1. The V gene's germline CDR1 is MNHEY and CDR2 SMNVEV (reference sequence).

The V and J genes are TRBV9 and TRBJ2-2, with D possibly TRBD1 on 5 matching bases. From germline, CDR1 is SGDLS and CDR2 YYNGEE. The length of the CDR3 is 15 residues. Trimming took 3 bases from V and 3 from J, leaving 12 bases between them. DNA for the CDR3: TGTGCCAGCAGCGGGGGCGTTGGGTACACCGGGGAGCTGTTTTTT. Protein: CASSGGVGYTGELFF.

The chain is built from TRBV5-8 and TRBJ2-7; D perhaps matches TRBD1 (6 bases). With 0 bases removed from V and 4 bases from J, the gap between germline ends came to 11 bases. This CDR3 comprises 14 residues. In germline, CDR1 is SGHTS, CDR2 YDEGEE. CDR3 region: CASSLAYRVYEQYF. DNA for the CDR3: TGTGCCAGCAGCTTGGCCTACAGGGTATACGAGCAGTACTTC.

The chain couples TRBV6-5 to TRBJ1-6, with 10 bases fitting TRBD1. The length of the CDR3 is 15 residues. The V segment lost 7 bases and the J segment 9 bases; nucleotides outside the gene matches: 9. Germline CDR1 reads MNHEY; CDR2 reads SVGAGI. The CDR3 is CASKGGTGASSPLHF. The CDR3 DNA reads as TGTGCCAGCAAAGGAGGGACAGGGGCCTCTTCACCCCTCCACTTT.

This clone was observed a handful of times. The V and J genes are TRBV19 and TRBJ2-1; possible D gene TRBD2, 6 bases. This CDR3 is 14 amino acids long. Germline V gene sequence: CDR1 LNHDA, CDR2 SQIVND (reference sequence). The V end was cut by 5 bases, the J end by 5 bases, with 13 bases between. This CDR3 reads CASSDRDLNNEQFF. CDR3 DNA: TGTGCCAGTAGTGATAGGGACTTAAACAATGAGCAGTTCTTC.

The rearrangement links TRBV27 to TRBJ2-7; a weak D match, TRBD1 (5 bases). The V and J ends lost 5 bases and 1 base respectively, with 12 bases between them. The germline CDR1 and CDR2 sequences are MNHEY and SMNVEV (reference sequence). The CDR3 is 14 amino acids. CDR3 residues: CASSLRVGSYEQYF. In DNA form, the CDR3 reads TGTGCCAGCAGTCTCAGGGTAGGTTCCTACGAGCAGTACTTC.

This rearrangement joins TRBV27 to TRBJ1-2; 9 nucleotides match TRBD1. V shed 5 bases and J 8 bases; nucleotides not matched to a gene: 9. The CDR3 is 14 residues long. Germline-derived CDR1 and CDR2 are MNHEY and SMNVEV (reference sequence). For the CDR3, the DNA is TGTGCCAGCAGTCACCGGACAGGGGTGGGAGGCTACACCTTC. It yields the protein CASSHRTGVGGYTF.

The V call is TRBV6-5, the J call TRBJ1-2, with D possibly matching TRBD1 (6 bases). The CDR3 length is 14 residues. The V gene lost 6 bases and the J gene lost 4 bases, with 15 bases spanning the gap. The germline gives CDR1 MNHEY, CDR2 SVGAGI. Here the CDR3 reads CASRQRQVSYGYTF. The CDR3 nucleotides are TGTGCCAGCAGACAGAGACAGGTTTCCTATGGCTACACCTTC.

The sample holds a few counts of this clone. The gene calls are TRBV5-5 and TRBJ2-5; D might be TRBD1 (6 bases). Germline V CDR1 and CDR2: SGHKS, YYEKEE (reference sequence). CDR3 size: 13 residues. Trimming removed 3 bases at V and 5 bases at J, with 11 bases between. CDR3 sequence (DNA): TGTGCCAGCAGCTCCGGGACATCGGAGACCCAGTACTTC. Protein sequence: CASSSGTSETQYF.

The CDR3, as DNA: TGCGCCAGCAGCTTGTACCCTCAGGGTAATTCCCTCACAGATACGCAGTATTTT. Translation gives CASSLYPQGNSLTDTQYF. This rearrangement joins TRBV5-1 to TRBJ2-3; perhaps TRBD1 as D (5 bases). The V end was cut by 1 base, the J end by 2 bases, with 20 bases between. The CDR3 loop spans 18 amino acids. CDR1 and CDR2 from the germline V gene are SGHRS and YFSETQ.

This chain connects TRBV18 to TRBJ1-5; D possibly corresponds to TRBD1 (5 bases). Trimming stripped 8 bases from V and 0 bases from J, with 14 bases between. This CDR3 is built from 15 residues. CDR1 KGHSH and CDR2 LQKENI come from the germline V gene. CDR3 DNA sequence: TGTGCCAGCCGCGAGACAGCTAATAGCAATCAGCCCCAGCATTTT. Its protein product is CASRETANSNQPQHF.

This chain joins TRBV5-4 and TRBJ2-3; 9 positions agree with TRBD2. The CDR3 has 15 amino acids. Trimming cost V 7 bases and J 0 bases; bases outside gene matches: 6. Germline CDR1 SGHNT, CDR2 YYREEE (reference sequence). DNA for the CDR3: TGTGCCAGCGCTAGCGGGGACCCTAGCACAGATACGCAGTATTTT. The encoded protein is CASASGDPSTDTQYF. The whole variable domain, filled in from reference TRBV5-4 and TRBJ2-3, reads ETGVTQSPTHLIKTRGQQVTLRCSSQSGHNTVSWYQQALGQGPQFIFQYYREEENGRGNFPPRFSGLQFPNYSSELNVNALELDDSALYLCASASGDPSTDTQYFGPGTRLTVL.

The chain joins TRBV7-9 to TRBJ2-3; TRBD1 is a possible D gene (6 bases). The CDR3 runs to 15 residues. Deletions cut 5 bases from V and 2 bases from J, with 14 bases between. CDR1 and CDR2 from the germline V gene are SEHNR and FQNEAQ (reference sequence). CDR3 sequence reads: CASSPQGLYTDTQYF. The DNA for the CDR3 is TGTGCCAGCAGCCCGCAGGGGCTGTACACAGATACGCAGTATTTT.

The chain has TRBV28 and TRBJ1-2; the match to TRBD1 covers 7 bases. V trimming: 5 bases; J trimming: 4 bases; junction bases outside the gene matches: 4. The CDR3 has 13 amino acids. CDR1 MDHEN and CDR2 SYDVKM come from the germline V gene. CDR3 in amino acids: CASSVGQSYGYTF. Written as DNA, the CDR3 is TGTGCCAGCAGTGTGGGACAGAGCTATGGCTACACCTTC.